The sequence of this TCR beta chain was determined in a study of blood T cells in healthy people across ages. The use of a sample-barcoded 5' primer and a J-beta primer mix characterized a second PCR of about 7 to 12 cycles. In TCRdb, the 5' RACE reads were re-called with MiXCR into one record per CDR3 protein. The repertoire has more than 500,000 distinct CDR3 sequences, approximately 30% of them found once; the top ten carry about a fifth. The CDR3 is made up of 16 amino acids. CDR1 is ENHRY and CDR2 is SYGVKD in the germline V gene. V was shortened by 2 bases and J by 3 bases, with 13 bases between the two germline ends.

This sequence originates from a woman between 65 and 79 years old in good health. Material for sequencing was blood. The V gene is TRBV10-3, the J gene TRBJ1-4; perhaps TRBD1 as D (5 bases). The CDR3 DNA follows: TGTGCCATCAGTGAGGGCTTTGGGGCAGCTAATGAAAAACTGTTTTTT. Its translation is CAISEGFGAANEKLFF.